The rows below give T cell receptor beta chains drawn from one sample of a study of shared clonotypes between healthy human individuals. The table came from immunoSEQ multiplex PCR; TCRdb's copy has only in-frame clones and leaves some out. The table lists roughly 1,500,000 clones, 98% of them singletons. Sequenced material: naive CD4+ T cells sorted from blood. The receptors derive from a young man in good health. Each CDR3 is given with its conserved first and last residue. A D gene is named only where the DNA matches it firmly. Only some rows state a clone size, as once, few, many or a class for expanded clones.

abundance | j_gene | d_gene | v_gene | CDR3nt | CDR3aa
. | TRBJ2-3 | TRBD2 | TRBV7-9 | TGTGCCAGCAGCTTATTTAGCGGGAGGGCCCAATTTACGTATTTT | CASSLFSGRAQFTYF
. | TRBJ2-3 | TRBD2 | TRBV4-3 | TGCGCCAGCAGCCAAAAACTCCTTCTACTAGCGGGAGAAACAGATACGCAGTATTTT | CASSQKLLLLAGETDTQYF
. | TRBJ2-5 | . | TRBV5-1 | TGCGCCAGCAGGCGACAGCAAGAGACCCAGTACTTC | CASRRQQETQYF
. | TRBJ2-7 | TRBD2 | TRBV14 | TGTGCCAGCAGCCCTGATAGCGGGAGGAGAGTTTACGAGCAGTACTTC | CASSPDSGRRVYEQYF
once | TRBJ2-7 | TRBD2 | TRBV5-1 | TGCGCCAGCAGCCCTGGTGTTGGCGGGAGGTACTTC | CASSPGVGGRYF
once | TRBJ2-3 | . | TRBV30 | TGTGCCTGGAAAATGGACAGCACAGATACGCAGTATTTT | CAWKMDSTDTQYF
. | TRBJ2-4 | TRBD1 | TRBV9 | TGTGCCAGCAGCGAGGACAGGTTGCCAAACATTCAGTACTTC | CASSEDRLPNIQYF
. | TRBJ2-7 | TRBD2 | TRBV5-1 | TGCGCCAGCAGCTTGGCGGCTAGCGGGAGTAAGTCCTACGAGCAGTACTTC | CASSLAASGSKSYEQYF
. | TRBJ2-2 | TRBD1 | TRBV7-9 | TGTGCCAGCAGCTCGCACAGGGGGCCCGGGGAGCTGTTTTTT | CASSSHRGPGELFF
once | TRBJ1-1 | TRBD1 | TRBV14 | TGTGCCAGCAGCCTTTGGGGACAGGGGGCTGAAGCTTTCTTT | CASSLWGQGAEAFF
. | TRBJ2-7 | TRBD1 | TRBV18 | TGTGCCAGCTCACCAGGCCAGGGGGCGCACGCCTACTTC | CASSPGQGAHAYF
. | TRBJ2-1 | . | TRBV19 | TGTGCCAGTAGCCCGACCCGCGGGATTAGCTCCTACAATGAGCAGTTCTTC | CASSPTRGISSYNEQFF
. | TRBJ2-7 | TRBD1 | TRBV28 | TGTGCCAGCAGTTTAAGCGGGACAGGGGGCGAGCAGTACTTC | CASSLSGTGGEQYF
once | TRBJ2-1 | TRBD2 | TRBV29-1 | TGCAGCGTTGAAGATCAGAGGACTAGCGAGTTCTTC | CSVEDQRTSEFF
. | TRBJ2-1 | . | TRBV7-2 | TGTGCCAGCAGCCTCGGGACATTTTACAATGAGCAGTTCTTC | CASSLGTFYNEQFF
. | TRBJ2-7 | TRBD2 | TRBV10-3 | TGTGCCATCAGTGAGACTAGCGGGAGAATGTACGAGCAGTACTTC | CAISETSGRMYEQYF
. | TRBJ2-1 | TRBD2 | TRBV29-1 | TGCAGCGTCGGGACTAGCGGGAGGGCCAATGAGCAGTTCTTC | CSVGTSGRANEQFF
. | TRBJ2-3 | TRBD2 | TRBV23-1 | TGCGCCAGCAGTCAAGGACTAGCGGGTTATAGCACAGATACGCAGTATTTT | CASSQGLAGYSTDTQYF
. | TRBJ1-5 | TRBD1 | TRBV5-5 | TGTGCCAGCAGCTTGGGGGACAGGGACAATCAGCCCCAGCATTTT | CASSLGDRDNQPQHF
. | TRBJ2-4 | TRBD1 | TRBV5-1 | TGCGCCAGCAGCTCGCAGGGGGCACTGGACATTCAGTACTTC | CASSSQGALDIQYF
once | TRBJ2-3 | . | TRBV10-1 | TGCGCCAGCAGAGCAGGGTTCGGCACAGATACGCAGTATTTT | CASRAGFGTDTQYF
. | TRBJ2-7 | . | TRBV12-2 | TGTGCAAGTCGCTTAAAGAGGGCGAGCTCCTACGAGCAGTACTTC | CASRLKRASSYEQYF
. | TRBJ1-3 | . | TRBV11-2 | TGTGCCAGCAGTCTCCCCCCCGGAAACACCATATATTTT | CASSLPPGNTIYF
. | TRBJ2-2 | TRBD2 | TRBV2 | TGTGCCAGCAGTGAAGCGGTAGGCGGGAGTCCCGGGGAGCTGTTTTTT | CASSEAVGGSPGELFF
. | TRBJ2-7 | TRBD2 | TRBV9 | TGTGCCAGCAGCAGGACGGGGGGCGAGCAGTACTTC | CASSRTGGEQYF
. | TRBJ2-5 | . | TRBV18 | TGTGCCAGCTCACCAACGCCTTTAGGGGAGACCCAGTACTTC | CASSPTPLGETQYF
. | TRBJ2-7 | . | TRBV19 | TGTGCCAGTAGTCGGCGGAAGCCCTACGAGCAGTACTTC | CASSRRKPYEQYF
. | TRBJ2-7 | . | TRBV9 | TGTGCCAGCAGCGTTTCCGGGACACCAAACTACGAGCAGTACTTC | CASSVSGTPNYEQYF
once | TRBJ2-2 | TRBD1 | TRBV10-2 | TGCGCCAGCGGGACCCCGGGACAGACTACGAGGAACACCGGGGAGCTGTTTTTT | CASGTPGQTTRNTGELFF
. | TRBJ2-7 | TRBD1 | TRBV28 | TGTGCCAGCACTTCTTCGGGGGACAGGTACAGCAACGAGCAGTACTTC | CASTSSGDRYSNEQYF
. | TRBJ2-1 | . | TRBV7-2 | TGTGCCAGCACCAGACAGGAGTTCATAAATGAGCAGTTCTTC | CASTRQEFINEQFF
. | TRBJ2-7 | . | TRBV7-2 | TGTGCCAGCAGCCTTATCGGGTGGAGAGGCGACGAGCAGTACTTC | CASSLIGWRGDEQYF
. | TRBJ1-1 | . | TRBV30 | TGTGCCTGGAGGCGGCTTGGGGCTTTCTTT | CAWRRLGAFF
. | TRBJ1-5 | . | TRBV5-1 | TGCGCCAGCAGCCCCCAGGGGTCAGGCCAGCCCCAGCATTTT | CASSPQGSGQPQHF
. | TRBJ2-7 | . | TRBV6-5 | TGTGCCAGCAGTTACGGCATGGGGTTATACTACGAGCAGTACTTC | CASSYGMGLYYEQYF
. | TRBJ2-7 | TRBD1 | TRBV4-3 | TGCGCCAGCAGCCAACATAGACAGGGTGGTGGCTACTACGACGAGCAGTACTTC | CASSQHRQGGGYYDEQYF
. | TRBJ1-2 | . | TRBV11-1 | TGTGCCAGCAGCTTAATGACACCGGCCCAAGGAGGCTACACCTTC | CASSLMTPAQGGYTF